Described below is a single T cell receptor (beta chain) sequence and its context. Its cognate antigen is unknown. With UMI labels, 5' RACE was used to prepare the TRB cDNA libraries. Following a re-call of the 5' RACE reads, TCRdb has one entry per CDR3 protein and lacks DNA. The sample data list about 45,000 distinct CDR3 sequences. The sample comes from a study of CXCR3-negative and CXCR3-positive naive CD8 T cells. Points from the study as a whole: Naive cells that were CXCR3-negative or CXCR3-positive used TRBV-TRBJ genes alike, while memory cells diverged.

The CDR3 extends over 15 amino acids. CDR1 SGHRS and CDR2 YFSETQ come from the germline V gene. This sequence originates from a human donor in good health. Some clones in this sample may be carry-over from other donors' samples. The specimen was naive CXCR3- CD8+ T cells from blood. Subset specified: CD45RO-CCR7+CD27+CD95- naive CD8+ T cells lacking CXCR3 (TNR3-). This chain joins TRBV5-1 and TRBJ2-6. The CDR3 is CASSLEVSGANVLTF.